These T cell receptor beta chains were read from a single sample in a study of T cell changes during pregnancy in multiple sclerosis. Generated by immunoSEQ multiplex PCR, the TCRdb table keeps only in-frame clones and is missing some. This sample has over 100,000 clones, with approximately 90% found just once. The specimen comprised peripheral blood, sampled in the third trimester of pregnancy. The receptor set was obtained from a female donor with multiple sclerosis, enrolled in a pregnancy study. Each CDR3 is given with its conserved first and last residue. D genes are given only for firm matches.

TRBJ2-1,TRBD2,TRBV10-3,CAISERLAGGYNEQFF
TRBJ1-5,NA,TRBV4-2,CASSQDQGYSNQPQHF
TRBJ2-7,TRBD2,TRBV5-1,CASSLTPSGIYEQYF
TRBJ1-1,TRBD1,TRBV2,CASSRQTGTNTEAFF
TRBJ1-6,TRBD1,TRBV19,CASSNRDRDSPLHF
TRBJ1-1,NA,TRBV28,CASSNLGQPNTEAFF
TRBJ2-1,TRBD2,TRBV15,CATSRVVGAGGTEQFF
TRBJ1-2,NA,TRBV2,CASIYRVDNYGYTF
TRBJ2-1,TRBD2,TRBV28,CASPASGRQNSYNEQFF
TRBJ1-1,NA,TRBV5-1,CASSFGQMAFF
TRBJ2-2,TRBD2,TRBV2,CASSTGLAGLGTGELFF
TRBJ1-1,NA,TRBV19,CASSIAGSGRNTEAFF
TRBJ1-1,NA,TRBV7-3,CASSLGGLLNTEAFF
TRBJ2-2,TRBD2,TRBV6-9,CASIGLRPVAGEFANTGELFF
TRBJ2-5,TRBD1,TRBV6-1,CASSAEDRGETQYF
TRBJ2-5,NA,TRBV5-4,CASSLRGAETQYF
TRBJ2-1,TRBD2,TRBV18,CASSSTSGGYNEQFF
TRBJ2-1,NA,TRBV10-3,CAIRAAWSNEQFF
TRBJ2-7,TRBD2,TRBV4-1,CASSHSRRASGRELEVEQYF
TRBJ1-1,NA,TRBV14,CASSKNRNTEAFF
TRBJ2-5,NA,TRBV14,CASSQDWGLPGVETQYF
TRBJ1-1,TRBD1,TRBV27,CASSPRQGNTEAFF
TRBJ2-2,TRBD2,TRBV6-4,CASSPRGGVRTGELFF
TRBJ2-1,TRBD2,TRBV19,CASSGLAGLWNEQFF
TRBJ1-2,NA,TRBV25-1,CASSGGVRDGYTF
TRBJ1-1,NA,TRBV5-5,CASTPSQGLPTPNTEAFF
TRBJ2-7,NA,TRBV10-2,CASSDLSTSSSYEQYF
TRBJ2-3,TRBD1,TRBV27,CASSRRQGSTDTQYF
TRBJ2-3,NA,TRBV7-9,CASSRYRQTSTDTQYF
TRBJ1-6,TRBD1,TRBV2,CASSDHTGTGNSPLHF
TRBJ2-2,NA,TRBV19,CASSTRQAIDTGELFF
TRBJ2-5,TRBD2,TRBV7-3,CASSTGLAEETQYF
TRBJ1-1,NA,TRBV5-1,CASSLGWGVNTEAFF
TRBJ1-5,TRBD1,TRBV19,CASSWDRGLYNQPQHF
TRBJ1-5,TRBD1,TRBV28,CASSSQGNQPQHF
TRBJ1-2,NA,TRBV18,CASSPTREGVRSNYGYTF
TRBJ1-3,NA,TRBV30,CAWSVSRSGNTIYF
TRBJ2-3,TRBD2,TRBV5-1,CASSLSGGSGEDTQYF
TRBJ1-1,NA,TRBV7-9,CASSQKPNTEAFF